The 10 T cell receptor beta chains listed next were all sequenced from one sample in a study of STAT5B mutations in CD4+ large granular lymphocyte leukemia. The assay was immunoSEQ multiplex PCR, and TCRdb's table has in-frame clones only and misses some. The sample yields about 37,000 clones, around 67% seen once. Sequenced material: CD4+ T cells from blood buffy coats. The receptors were sampled from a human donor in good health.

The chain has TRBV2 and TRBJ2-1, with TRBD1 matching over 8 bases. CDR1 is SNHLY, CDR2 FYNNEI, per germline. V trimming: 11 bases; J trimming: 7 bases; junction bases outside the gene matches: 16. This CDR3 region has 15 residues. Here the CDR3 DNA reads TGTGCCGGCACTCCAGGGACAGGAGGTAGAAATGAGCAGTTCTTC. It yields the protein CAGTPGTGGRNEQFF.

The J gene is TRBJ2-7, the V gene TRBV9, with D possibly being TRBD2 (7 bases). The CDR3 has 14 amino acids. Trimming took off 0 bases at V and 7 bases at J, with 14 bases between the two ends. Per the germline V gene, CDR1 is SGDLS and CDR2 is YYNGEE. In DNA, the CDR3 is TGTGCCAGCAGCGTAGATCGGGGGGCGGGGGAGCAGTACTTC. Protein product: CASSVDRGAGEQYF.

The chain employs TRBV5-4 and TRBJ2-5; 9 bases line up with TRBD2. Germline trimming cut 0 bases from V and 5 bases from J; bases unmatched to any gene: 8. The CDR3 is 16 residues long. From germline, CDR1 is SGHNT and CDR2 YYREEE (reference sequence). In DNA, the CDR3 is TGTGCCAGCAGCTTGGCGACGCGGGGGGGGGTTGAGACCCAGTACTTC. Translation gives CASSLATRGGVETQYF.

The gene calls are TRBV19 and TRBJ2-5; no definite D call. V was trimmed by 6 bases and J by 0 bases, leaving 11 bases between them. Germline V CDR1 and CDR2: LNHDA, SQIVND (reference sequence). The CDR3 has 14 amino acids. Written as DNA, the CDR3 is TGTGCCAGTAGCGCCCAAGGGAACCAAGAGACCCAGTACTTC. Translated: CASSAQGNQETQYF.

This clone came up a few times. V is TRBV4-2 and J is TRBJ2-3, with D possibly being TRBD2 (7 bases). Germline lookup yields CDR1 LGHNA and CDR2 YNFKEQ. V lost 0 bases to trimming and J lost 4 bases, with 14 bases between them. The CDR3 runs to 16 residues. As DNA, the CDR3 is TGTGCCAGCAGCCAAGAAAAGCCGGGGGGCGCAGATACGCAGTATTTT. It encodes CASSQEKPGGADTQYF.

The rearrangement uses TRBV19 and TRBJ1-4; TRBD1 is a possible D gene (6 bases). The CDR3 sequence is 17 residues long. Trimming took off 7 bases at V and 8 bases at J, with 26 bases between the two ends. CDR1 and CDR2 from the germline V gene are LNHDA and SQIVND (reference sequence). This CDR3 reads CASTLYPPGTPEEKLFF. In DNA, the CDR3 is TGTGCCAGTACCTTATACCCACCCGGGACACCCGAGGAAAAACTGTTTTTT.

This chain connects TRBV19 to TRBJ2-7; D tentatively fits TRBD1 or TRBD2 (7 bases each). The CDR3 runs 15 residues. CDR1 and CDR2 from the germline V gene are LNHDA and SQIVND (reference sequence). Trimming removed 10 bases from V and 3 bases from J, with 22 bases in between. The CDR3 region has the DNA TGTGCCACCCATCGGGGGGAGGGGGCCAACTACGAGCAGTACTTC. Translation: CATHRGEGANYEQYF.

This clone was counted between two and nine times. The V call is TRBV11-3, the J call TRBJ1-1, with TRBD1 matching 8 bases. Germline lookup yields CDR1 SGHNT and CDR2 YENEEA. V gave up 4 bases and J gave up 4 bases; unmatched junction bases: 5. CDR3 length equals 14 residues. The DNA of the CDR3 is TGTGCCAGCAGCTCTACAGGGGGAACCACTGAAGCTTTCTTT. Encoded protein: CASSSTGGTTEAFF.

The chain employs TRBV13 and TRBJ2-2; D unclear. Germline V lookup: CDR1 PRHDT, CDR2 FYEKMQ (reference sequence). This CDR3 comprises 12 residues. Trimming removed 1 base at V and 7 bases at J, with 4 bases between. The CDR3 nucleotides are TGTGCCAGCAGCTTAGAGGTCGGGGAGCTGTTTTTT. Protein product: CASSLEVGELFF. The full variable domain, its missing parts supplied by reference TRBV13 and TRBJ2-2, is AAGVIQSPRHLIKEKRETATLKCYPIPRHDTVYWYQQGPGQDPQFLISFYEKMQSDKGSIPDRFSAQQFSDYHSELNMSSLELGDSALYFCASSLEVGELFFGEGSRLTVL.

This clone occurred a few times. CDR3 coding DNA: TGTGCCAGCAGTTACGGCGACCGGGACAGGGGGCACTACGAGCAGTACTTC. Residues: CASSYGDRDRGHYEQYF. The chain couples TRBV6-7 to TRBJ2-7; TRBD1 matches at 12 bases. TRBV6-7 is reported as an ORF; its role is uncertain. This CDR3 region has 17 residues. V gave up 2 bases and J gave up 3 bases; unmatched junction bases: 8.